This T cell receptor beta chain was captured in a study of molecular identifiers for immune sequencing clone quantification. This clonotype was observed a few times. Antigen unknown. Germline V gene data show CDR1 as MNHEY and CDR2 as SMNVEV (reference sequence). Trimming stripped 7 bases from V and 0 bases from J, with 13 bases between. The CDR3 has 16 amino acids. Broader study findings: Among 900,000 to 1,000,000 naive cells, spiked Jurkat TCR RNA from a single cell was reportedly detectable. Clonotypes surpassing 20 RNA copies contained over 99% of effector molecules, versus under 1% in naive cells.

Both previously described methods and listed TCR primers were employed to make bulk TCR libraries. TCRdb reanalysed the PCR reads using MiXCR and keeps one entry per CDR3 protein. The sample contains around 480,000 distinct CDR3 sequences, around 25% of which appear only once. The sample comprised naive CD8+ T cells from blood, with Jurkat cell RNA spiked in. Stated subset: FACS-sorted CD8+CD4-CCR7+CD45RA+ naive T cells. The sequence was obtained from a human donor in good health. Some libraries in this study had Jurkat cell RNA spiked in. The chain joins TRBV27 to TRBJ2-6; D is uncertain. CDR3 DNA: TGTGCCAGCACCGCGGCCTTACACTCTGGGGCCAACGTCCTGACTTTC. Protein sequence: CASTAALHSGANVLTF. Using reference TRBV27 and TRBJ2-6 for the parts outside the CDR3, the full variable domain is EAQVTQNPRYLITVTGKKLTVTCSQNMNHEYMSWYRQDPGLGLRQIYYSMNVEVTDKGDVPEGYKVSRKEKRNFPLILESPSPNQTSLYFCASTAALHSGANVLTFGAGSRLTVL.